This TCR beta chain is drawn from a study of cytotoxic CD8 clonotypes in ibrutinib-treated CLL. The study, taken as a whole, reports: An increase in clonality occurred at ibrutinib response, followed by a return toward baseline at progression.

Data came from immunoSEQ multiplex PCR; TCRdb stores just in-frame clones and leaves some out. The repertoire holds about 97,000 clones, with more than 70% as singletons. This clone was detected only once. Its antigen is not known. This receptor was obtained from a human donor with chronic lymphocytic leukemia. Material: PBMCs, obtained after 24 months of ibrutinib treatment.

This CDR3 is CASSRGRETQYF. The CDR3, as DNA: TGTGCCAGCAGCCGGGGAAGAGAGACCCAGTACTTC. The chain links TRBV7-8 to TRBJ2-5; D possibly corresponds to TRBD2 (5 bases). The CDR3 spans 12 residues. Trimming removed 5 bases at V and 4 bases at J, with 8 bases between. In germline, CDR1 is SGHVS, CDR2 FQNEAQ.